Following are 10 T cell receptor beta chains from one sample sequenced in a study of T cell changes during pregnancy in multiple sclerosis. The method was immunoSEQ multiplex PCR; TCRdb's version includes in-frame clones alone and lacks a portion of them. The sample consists of approximately 59,000 clones, under 95% of them appearing once. The sample consisted of peripheral blood, taken in the third trimester of pregnancy. The source of these receptors is a female donor in good health, enrolled as a control in a pregnancy study.

The V call is TRBV27, the J call TRBJ2-7; 7 bases match TRBD1. After removal of 4 bases from V and 3 bases from J, the junction contained 6 bases not matched to a gene. Germline CDR1 and CDR2: MNHEY and SMNVEV (reference sequence). CDR3 length: 14 amino acids. For the CDR3, the DNA is TGTGCCAGCAGTTCCGGGACAGCCCTCTACGAGCAGTACTTC. Its translation: CASSSGTALYEQYF.

This clone was detected once. The genes are TRBV28 and TRBJ1-5; D uncertain. Germline V CDR1 and CDR2: MDHEN, SYDVKM. The CDR3 length is 12 residues. V gave up 5 bases and J gave up 5 bases, with 7 bases separating them. CDR3 nucleotide sequence: TGTGCCAGCAGTCCACTTCATCAGCCCCAGCATTTT. Translated: CASSPLHQPQHF.

The chain links TRBV25-1 to TRBJ2-7; possible D gene TRBD2, 5 bases. The CDR3 extends over 13 amino acids. Trimming left V 0 bases short and J 4 bases short, with 7 bases between. Germline V gene data show CDR1 as MGHDK and CDR2 as SYGVNS. The CDR3 coding sequence is TGTGCCAGCAGTGAATATCGAGGGTACGAGCAGTACTTC. Protein sequence: CASSEYRGYEQYF.

The rearrangement joins TRBV27 to TRBJ1-1; no reliable D call. V was clipped by 5 bases and J by 1 base, with 11 bases between them. The CDR3 contains 14 residues. Germline lookup yields CDR1 MNHEY and CDR2 SMNVEV (reference sequence). CDR3 residues: CASSLGRWNTEAFF. In DNA, the CDR3 is TGTGCCAGCAGTCTGGGCCGTTGGAACACTGAAGCTTTCTTT.

The V gene is TRBV19, the J gene TRBJ1-1, with TRBD1 matching 7 bases. Germline CDR1 and CDR2: LNHDA and SQIVND (reference sequence). The CDR3 sequence is 14 residues long. The trim removed 6 bases at V and 4 bases at J, leaving 8 bases unmatched. The CDR3 DNA reads TGTGCCAGTAGCGACAGGGCCTGGACCACTGAAGCTTTCTTT. As protein: CASSDRAWTTEAFF.

This sequence joins TRBV7-2 and TRBJ1-2, with D possibly matching TRBD1 (5 bases). CDR1 and CDR2 from the germline V gene are SGHTA and FQGNSA. The V gene lost 5 bases and the J gene lost 4 bases, with 17 bases spanning the gap. The CDR3 is made up of 15 amino acids. CDR3 bases: TGTGCCAGCAGCACCGGACACCTTAATCGCTATGGCTACACCTTC. Translated, it gives CASSTGHLNRYGYTF.

The J gene is TRBJ2-7, the V gene TRBV9, with 7 bases lining up with TRBD1. The V gene end was trimmed by 3 bases and the J gene end by 2 bases; junction bases not matched to a gene: 5. This CDR3 has 14 residues. Looked up from germline, CDR1 is SGDLS and CDR2 is YYNGEE. CDR3 protein: CASSASGTAYEQYF. CDR3 nucleotide sequence: TGTGCCAGCAGCGCCTCCGGGACAGCCTACGAGCAGTACTTC.

This rearrangement joins TRBV4-2 to TRBJ1-1; D call uncertain. Looked up from germline, CDR1 is LGHNA and CDR2 is YNFKEQ. The CDR3 spans 12 residues. Trimming cost V 3 bases and J 4 bases, with 6 bases left between them. As DNA, the CDR3 is TGTGCCAGCAGCCAGACGGGCACTGAAGCTTTCTTT. It yields the protein CASSQTGTEAFF.

In DNA form, the CDR3 reads TGCGCCAGCAGCCAAGTCCAGACAGGGGACGAGCAGTACTTC. This sequence encodes CASSQVQTGDEQYF. The chain employs TRBV4-1 and TRBJ2-7, with 8 bases that match TRBD1. J gave up 5 bases and V 1 base, and 4 bases lay outside the gene matches. CDR1 is MGHRA and CDR2 is YSYEKL in the germline V gene. This CDR3 spans 14 amino acids.

The chain's CDR3 is CASSLIRSGNTIYF. The CDR3 DNA is TGTGCCAGCAGCTTAATCCGGTCAGGAAACACCATATATTTT. The genes are TRBV7-2 and TRBJ1-3; D is ambiguous. The CDR3 consists of 14 residues. V shed 2 bases and J shed 4 bases, with 9 bases lying between them. Germline lookup yields CDR1 SGHTA and CDR2 FQGNSA.